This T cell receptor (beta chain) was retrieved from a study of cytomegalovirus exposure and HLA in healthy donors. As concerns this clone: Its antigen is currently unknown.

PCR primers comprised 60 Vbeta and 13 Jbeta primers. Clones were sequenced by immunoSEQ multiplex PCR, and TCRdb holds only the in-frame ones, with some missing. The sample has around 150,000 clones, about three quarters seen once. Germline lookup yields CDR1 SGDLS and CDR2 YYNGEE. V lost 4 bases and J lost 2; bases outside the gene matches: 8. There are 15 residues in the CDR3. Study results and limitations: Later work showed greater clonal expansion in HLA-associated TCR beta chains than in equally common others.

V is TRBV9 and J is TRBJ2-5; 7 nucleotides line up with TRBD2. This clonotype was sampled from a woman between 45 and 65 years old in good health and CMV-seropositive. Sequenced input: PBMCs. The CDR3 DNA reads TGTGCCAGCAGCCTAAGTGGGGGACTACAAGAGACCCAGTACTTC. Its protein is CASSLSGGLQETQYF.